What follows are 30 T cell receptor beta chains derived from one specimen sequenced in a study of STAT5B mutations in CD4+ large granular lymphocyte leukemia. Libraries were prepared by immunoSEQ multiplex PCR; TCRdb keeps only in-frame clonotypes and omits some of them. The profile shows tens of thousands of clones, around four fifths of them singletons. Material: CD4+ T cells from blood buffy coats. The receptors derive from a human donor in good health.

V and J are TRBV6-1 and TRBJ2-2, with 8 bases matching TRBD1. From germline, CDR1 is MNHNS and CDR2 SASEGT. Trimming took 7 bases from V and 4 from J; bases not matched to a gene: 5. CDR3 length: 14 amino acids. The CDR3 nucleotides are TGTGCCAGCAAGAATGACAGGGGCACCGGGGAGCTGTTTTTT. Amino acid sequence: CASKNDRGTGELFF.

The chain is built from TRBV10-3 and TRBJ1-3; no firm D call. V was shortened by 6 bases and J by 0 bases, with 3 bases between the two germline ends. The germline CDR1 and CDR2 sequences are ENHRY and SYGVKD. The CDR3 runs to 12 residues. Written as DNA, the CDR3 is TGTGCCATCAGGGGCTCTGGAAACACCATATATTTT. Its protein is CAIRGSGNTIYF.

The V gene is TRBV5-1, the J gene TRBJ1-2; D possibly corresponds to TRBD1 (5 bases). The V and J ends lost 5 bases and 6 bases respectively, with 20 bases between them. The CDR3 is made up of 15 amino acids. The V gene's germline CDR1 is SGHRS and CDR2 YFSETQ. The CDR3 DNA sequence: TGCGCCAGCAGGGGGATAGGGGCGGGTGTGGATGGCTACACCTTC. Translation: CASRGIGAGVDGYTF.

The chain couples TRBV5-6 to TRBJ2-3; D not certain. V lost 1 base and J lost 6, with 9 bases in between. From germline, CDR1 is SGHDT and CDR2 YYEEEE. This CDR3 comprises 13 residues. In DNA form, the CDR3 reads TGTGCCAGCAGCTTGCGGCCCGGGGATACGCAGTATTTT. This sequence encodes CASSLRPGDTQYF. Together with reference TRBV5-6 and TRBJ2-3, the CDR3 gives the full variable domain: DAGVTQSPTHLIKTRGQQVTLRCSPKSGHDTVSWYQQALGQGPQFIFQYYEEEERQRGNFPDRFSGHQFPNYSSELNVNALLLGDSALYLCASSLRPGDTQYFGPGTRLTVL.

The J gene is TRBJ2-3, the V gene TRBV6-5, with 8 positions matching TRBD2. The CDR3 sequence is 14 residues long. From germline, CDR1 is MNHEY and CDR2 SVGAGI. The ends lost 2 bases at V and 5 bases at J; junction bases unmatched: 3. CDR3 amino acids: CASSYGLAGDTQYF. Written as DNA, the CDR3 is TGTGCCAGCAGTTACGGGCTAGCGGGAGATACGCAGTATTTT.

This clone was recorded a few times. The rearrangement uses TRBV5-4 and TRBJ2-7, with 7 bases aligning to TRBD2. The CDR3 length is 15 residues. Looked up from germline, CDR1 is SGHNT and CDR2 is YYREEE (reference sequence). V trimming: 0 bases; J trimming: 3 bases; junction bases outside the gene matches: 6. CDR3 region: CASSLGGSGIYEQYF. As DNA, the CDR3 is TGTGCCAGCAGCTTGGGGGGGAGCGGGATCTACGAGCAGTACTTC.

The chain couples TRBV19 to TRBJ1-2, with 9 positions matching TRBD1. J lost 3 bases, V lost 6 bases, and 5 bases had no gene match. Germline-derived CDR1 and CDR2 are LNHDA and SQIVND (reference sequence). The CDR3 is 14 residues long. The CDR3 sequence is CASSPRDRDYGYTF. For the CDR3, the DNA is TGTGCCAGTAGCCCCCGGGACAGGGACTATGGCTACACCTTC. Drawing the rest from reference TRBV19 and TRBJ1-2, the complete variable domain is DGGITQSPKYLFRKEGQNVTLSCEQNLNHDAMYWYRQDPGQGLRLIYYSQIVNDFQKGDIAEGYSVSREKKESFPLTVTSAQKNPTAFYLCASSPRDRDYGYTFGSGTRLTVV.

This clone has a single count. The gene calls are TRBV6-1 and TRBJ2-1; D not certain. Trimming cost V 7 bases and J 9 bases, with 13 bases left between them. The CDR3 runs to 12 residues. The V gene's germline CDR1 is MNHNS and CDR2 SASEGT. This CDR3 is CASMVGLGEQFF. DNA of the CDR3: TGTGCCAGCATGGTAGGGCTCGGTGAGCAGTTCTTC.

The genes are TRBV30 and TRBJ2-7, with TRBD2 identical over 8 bases. Germline CDR1 is GTSNPN and CDR2 is SVGIG (reference sequence). The CDR3 is 12 residues long. After removal of 0 bases from V and 11 bases from J, the junction contained 6 bases not matched to a gene. The chain's CDR3 is CAWSVPAGVEYF. DNA for the CDR3: TGTGCCTGGAGTGTTCCAGCGGGGGTTGAGTACTTC.

This chain connects TRBV7-2 to TRBJ2-7; no clear D gene. CDR3 size: 15 residues. Germline V CDR1 and CDR2: SGHTA, FQGNSA. Trimming cost V 0 bases and J 2 bases, with 11 bases left between them. Here the CDR3 DNA reads TGTGCCAGCAGCTTAGCGCCAGGAAATCCCTACGAGCAGTACTTC. Translated: CASSLAPGNPYEQYF.

The sample holds one count of this clone. The chain couples TRBV5-1 to TRBJ1-2; D is possibly TRBD1 (5 bases). Trimming cost V 2 bases and J 5 bases, with 13 bases left between them. The CDR3 sequence is 14 residues long. Germline-derived CDR1 and CDR2 are SGHRS and YFSETQ. CDR3 loop: CASSFSRESYGYTF. Written as DNA, the CDR3 is TGCGCCAGCAGCTTTAGCAGGGAAAGTTATGGCTACACCTTC.

This clone showed up just a few times. This chain links TRBV6-6 with TRBJ1-2; D unresolved. The germline gives CDR1 MNHNY, CDR2 SVGAGI (reference sequence). This CDR3 is 14 amino acids long. V dropped 4 bases and J dropped 13 bases, with 22 bases sitting between them. The CDR3 bases are TGTGCCAGCAGTTCCCGTGGGCGACCCCTCTTGTCCACCTTC. Encoded protein: CASSSRGRPLLSTF.

This chain uses TRBV7-2 with TRBJ2-5; either TRBD1 or TRBD2 may fit D (5 bases each). The J call is doubtful: the DNA matches TRBJ2-7 better. The CDR3 length is 13 residues. Germline V CDR1 and CDR2: SGHTA, FQGNSA. The CDR3 is CASSFGTQYEQYF. In DNA form, the CDR3 reads TGTGCCAGCAGCTTCGGGACGCAGTACGAGCAGTACTTC.

This sequence joins TRBV27 and TRBJ2-2, with TRBD1 identical over 7 bases. Germline V lookup: CDR1 MNHEY, CDR2 SMNVEV (reference sequence). This CDR3 has 14 amino acids. V lost 3 bases to trimming and J lost 4 bases; unmatched junction nucleotides: 2. This CDR3 is CASSLTGSTGELFF. The CDR3 DNA is TGTGCCAGCAGTTTGACAGGGAGCACCGGGGAGCTGTTTTTT.

The V and J genes are TRBV18 and TRBJ1-2; D perhaps matches TRBD1 (6 bases). CDR3 length: 15 amino acids. Looked up from germline, CDR1 is KGHSH and CDR2 is LQKENI. The germline V and J ends were trimmed by 1 base and 3 bases, with 12 bases remaining between them. In nucleotides, the CDR3 is TGTGCCAGCTCACCACTCGACCGACAGGACTATGGCTACACCTTC. Residues: CASSPLDRQDYGYTF.

V gene TRBV11-3 combines with J gene TRBJ2-5; no definite D call. V was trimmed by 3 bases and J by 5 bases, leaving 13 bases between them. The CDR3 consists of 14 residues. CDR1 is SGHNT, CDR2 YENEEA, per germline. CDR3 nucleotides: TGTGCCAGCAGCTTCGGGCAGGCCCTCGAGACCCAGTACTTC. It yields the protein CASSFGQALETQYF.

The chain is built from TRBV2 and TRBJ1-6; TRBD1 is a possible D gene (6 bases). CDR1 and CDR2 from the germline V gene are SNHLY and FYNNEI. Trimming took off 6 bases at V and 3 bases at J, with 9 bases between the two ends. The CDR3 totals 14 residues. This CDR3 reads CASREGDYNSPLHF. CDR3 nucleotides: TGTGCCAGCAGGGAGGGGGACTATAATTCACCCCTCCACTTT.

The chain has TRBV9 and TRBJ2-7; D not resolved. The CDR3 spans 12 residues. Between the trimmed V and J ends, which lost 0 bases and 6 bases, there was a span of 7 bases. Germline V gene sequence: CDR1 SGDLS, CDR2 YYNGEE. CDR3 sequence (DNA): TGTGCCAGCAGCGTAGGACAAGGCGAGCAGTACTTC. Amino acid sequence: CASSVGQGEQYF.

In its sample, this clone was seen a few times. The V call is TRBV4-2, the J call TRBJ2-5, with 13 bases aligning to TRBD2. CDR1 LGHNA and CDR2 YNFKEQ come from the germline V gene. The CDR3 runs 16 residues. Trimming took 4 bases from V and 5 from J; bases not matched to a gene: 7. CDR3: CASSLSTSGRGETQYF. As DNA, the CDR3 is TGTGCCAGCAGCCTTAGCACTAGCGGGAGGGGGGAGACCCAGTACTTC.

CDR3 sequence reads: CASSVTDLYGYTF. The CDR3 DNA reads TGTGCCAGCAGCGTGACAGACCTCTATGGCTACACCTTC. The gene calls are TRBV9 and TRBJ1-2; tentatively, D is TRBD1 (5 bases). CDR3 size: 13 residues. The V gene lost 2 bases and the J gene lost 4 bases, with 9 bases spanning the gap. Germline V CDR1 and CDR2: SGDLS, YYNGEE. The whole variable domain, remainder taken from reference TRBV9 and TRBJ1-2, is DSGVTQTPKHLITATGQRVTLRCSPRSGDLSVYWYQQSLDQGLQFLIQYYNGEERAKGNILERFSAQQFPDLHSELNLSSLELGDSALYFCASSVTDLYGYTFGSGTRLTVV.

This chain uses TRBV6-5 with TRBJ2-6; 7 positions match TRBD1. Germline V lookup: CDR1 MNHEY, CDR2 SVGAGI. V lost 4 bases and J lost 0; bases outside the gene matches: 0. The CDR3 totals 15 residues. Here the CDR3 reads CASSWDSSGANVLTF. The CDR3 nucleotides are TGTGCCAGCAGTTGGGACAGCTCTGGGGCCAACGTCCTGACTTTC.

The chain combines TRBV7-8 with TRBJ2-3, with D maybe TRBD2 (5 bases). V was shortened by 0 bases and J by 8 bases, with 12 bases between the two germline ends. The CDR3 loop spans 14 amino acids. CDR1 and CDR2 (germline): SGHVS, FQNEAQ. In nucleotides, the CDR3 is TGTGCCAGCAGCTTAGCGCGGTGGGAGAGTACGCAGTATTTT. Translated: CASSLARWESTQYF.

To note about this clone: The CDR3 ends on some other residue instead of the conserved phenylalanine or tryptophan, so this is likely a read error. No DNA is shown, since the ends of the CDR3 on it are uncertain; the CDR3 is the one TCRdb lists. The rearrangement uses TRBV3-1 (or the pseudogene TRBV3-2) and TRBJ2-3; whether TRBD2, the table's D call, matches the DNA was not checked. The CDR3 region is 8 residues in length, termini included. Germline loops: CDR1 LGHDT, CDR2 YNNKEL (reference sequence). CDR3 amino acids: CASSQREL.

The chain joins TRBV19 to TRBJ2-1; 16 bases map to TRBD2. Trimming took 7 bases from V and 5 from J; bases not matched to a gene: 14. The CDR3 contains 19 residues. In germline, CDR1 is LNHDA, CDR2 SQIVND (reference sequence). DNA for the CDR3: TGTGCCAGTACCCCTGGGACTAGCGGGAGGGCCAGACTTCACAATGAGCAGTTCTTC. It is translated as CASTPGTSGRARLHNEQFF.

This chain uses TRBV28 with TRBJ2-1; TRBD1 matches at 8 bases. Trimming cost V 8 bases and J 7 bases; bases outside gene matches: 10. CDR3 length equals 14 residues. In germline, CDR1 is MDHEN, CDR2 SYDVKM. The CDR3 DNA is TGTGCCAGCGGGTTCGGGACAGGAAGAAATGAGCAGTTCTTC. This gives the protein CASGFGTGRNEQFF.

The chain links TRBV2 to TRBJ2-7, with no clear D. The germline V and J ends were trimmed by 6 bases and 3 bases, with 6 bases remaining between them. This CDR3 has 11 amino acids. Germline values: CDR1 SNHLY, CDR2 FYNNEI. CDR3 in amino acids: CASRRYYEQYF. Written as DNA, the CDR3 is TGTGCCAGCAGGCGGTACTACGAGCAGTACTTC.

V usage is TRBV30 and J usage is TRBJ2-3; 11 nucleotides match TRBD2. CDR1 is GTSNPN and CDR2 is SVGIG in the germline V gene (reference sequence). The CDR3 has 15 residues. Trimming cost V 5 bases and J 3 bases; bases outside gene matches: 7. DNA for the CDR3: TGTGCCTGGTCCTCCGGGACTAGCGGTACAGATACGCAGTATTTT. It is translated as CAWSSGTSGTDTQYF.

The genes are TRBV6-5 and TRBJ2-5; no firm D call. Per the germline V gene, CDR1 is MNHEY and CDR2 is SVGAGI. Trimming took 0 bases from V and 7 from J, leaving 6 bases between them. The CDR3 sequence is 12 residues long. The DNA for the CDR3 is TGTGCCAGCAGTTACTCTGACGTGACCCAGTACTTC. Its protein product is CASSYSDVTQYF.

This clone was picked up a small number of times. The chain uses TRBV7-2 and TRBJ1-2; D remains unclear. V was shortened by 3 bases and J by 0 bases, with 5 bases between the two germline ends. The germline V gene has CDR1 SGHTA and CDR2 FQGNSA. This CDR3 spans 13 amino acids. CDR3 sequence reads: CASSFTPNYGYTF. CDR3 sequence (DNA): TGTGCCAGCAGCTTTACCCCTAACTATGGCTACACCTTC.

The genes are TRBV11-3 and TRBJ2-2; 7 bases fit TRBD2. J lost 7 bases, V lost 3 bases, and 5 bases had no gene match. In germline, CDR1 is SGHNT, CDR2 YENEEA. CDR3 length: 14 residues. The CDR3 loop is CASSLRGGHGELFF. CDR3 DNA: TGTGCCAGCAGCTTGAGGGGAGGGCACGGGGAGCTGTTTTTT.